This T cell receptor beta chain derives from a study of T cell responses to AZD1222 COVID-19 vaccine. Study results and caveats: Across the whole spike, CD4 TCRs peaked at regions 160-218 and 743-854. Sampling that yielded the repertoires occurred only after the peak T cell response.

Note on this clone: Its cognate antigen is unknown.

Clones were read by immunoSEQ multiplex PCR, and TCRdb kept only the in-frame ones, dropping some. Here the sample spans around 140,000 clones, approximately 93% being singletons. This sequence was found in an adult who had recovered from COVID-19. The source was peripheral blood, collected after recovery from COVID-19.

CDR3 residues: CASSLVGGEEPEKLFF. The CDR3 DNA sequence: TGTGCCAGCAGCTTAGTTGGTGGAGAAGAACCCGAAAAACTGTTTTTT. The chain is built from TRBV13 and TRBJ1-4, with D hard to call. Trimming cost V 1 base and J 8 bases, with 17 bases left between them. This CDR3 spans 16 amino acids. Per the germline V gene, CDR1 is PRHDT and CDR2 is FYEKMQ (reference sequence).